The 27 T cell receptor beta chains below were found in one sample sequenced in a study of blood T cell repertoires in COVID-19. Assay used: immunoSEQ multiplex PCR; TCRdb lists only in-frame clones, some missing. The data hold almost 400,000 clones, with approximately 90% observed a single time. The sequenced sample consisted of PBMCs or T cells enriched from blood (not recorded which). The receptors derive from a woman aged 25 to 39 with acute COVID-19.

This chain connects TRBV4-1 to TRBJ2-7, with D hard to call. Germline lookup yields CDR1 MGHRA and CDR2 YSYEKL. Trimming removed 0 bases from V and 6 bases from J, with 12 bases in between. This CDR3 comprises 14 residues. CDR3 loop: CASSQDELRGEQYF. The CDR3 nucleotides are TGCGCCAGCAGCCAAGATGAACTCCGAGGCGAGCAGTACTTC.

The chain employs TRBV7-6 and TRBJ2-3, with 7 positions matching TRBD1. From germline, CDR1 is SGHVS and CDR2 FNYEAQ. This CDR3 region has 20 residues. J lost 2 bases, V lost 3 bases, and 20 bases had no gene match. The CDR3 sequence is CASSLIDRVQPVGSTDTQYF. The CDR3 DNA sequence: TGTGCCAGCAGCTTGATCGACAGGGTACAGCCCGTAGGTTCCACAGATACGCAGTATTTT.

The chain carries TRBV2 and TRBJ2-2; 8 bases line up with TRBD2. The CDR3 is 15 amino acids. CDR1 SNHLY and CDR2 FYNNEI come from the germline V gene. J lost 5 bases, V lost 2 bases, and 4 bases had no gene match. The DNA for the CDR3 is TGTGCCAGCAGTGAACGGGGGGGCCAAACCGGGGAGCTGTTTTTT. It yields the protein CASSERGGQTGELFF.

The gene calls are TRBV2 and TRBJ2-7; a weak D match, TRBD2 (5 bases). The CDR3 loop spans 12 amino acids. Germline V gene sequence: CDR1 SNHLY, CDR2 FYNNEI. With 8 bases removed from V and 5 bases from J, the gap between germline ends came to 13 bases. The CDR3 loop is CASALRGNEQYF. CDR3 sequence (DNA): TGTGCCAGCGCCCTCCGGGGTAACGAGCAGTACTTC.

CDR3 in amino acids: CASGLVLGGNQPQHF. Written as DNA, the CDR3 is TGTGCTAGTGGTTTGGTGCTGGGGGGAAATCAGCCCCAGCATTTT. The chain carries TRBV12-5 and TRBJ1-5; TRBD1 is a possible D gene (5 bases). The V end lost 0 bases, the J end lost 4 bases, and 10 bases lay between the germline ends. This CDR3 is built from 15 residues. Per the germline V gene, CDR1 is LGHNT and CDR2 is FRNRAP.

This sequence joins TRBV3-1 (or the pseudogene TRBV3-2) and TRBJ2-7; D gene uncertain. The germline gives CDR1 LGHDT, CDR2 YNNKEL (reference sequence). This CDR3 is built from 14 residues. V lost 4 bases and J 3 bases, leaving 13 bases between the germline ends. The chain's CDR3 is CASSRTSTGYEQYF. CDR3 sequence (DNA): TGTGCCAGCAGCCGAACATCGACTGGCTACGAGCAGTACTTC.

The chain employs TRBV6-5 and TRBJ2-7, with D perhaps matching TRBD1 (5 bases). The CDR3 length is 16 residues. Trimming took 3 bases from V and 5 from J, leaving 20 bases between them. Germline V lookup: CDR1 MNHEY, CDR2 SVGAGI. As DNA, the CDR3 is TGTGCCAGCAGTTATGCCGACCGTCAGGGAAGGGACGAGCAGTACTTC. Protein: CASSYADRQGRDEQYF.

V is TRBV19 and J is TRBJ1-2, with 7 bases fitting TRBD1. The CDR3 runs to 13 residues. Per the germline V gene, CDR1 is LNHDA and CDR2 is SQIVND (reference sequence). V lost 3 bases to trimming and J lost 7 bases; unmatched junction nucleotides: 5. CDR3 loop: CASSIEDRSGYTF. The DNA for the CDR3 is TGTGCCAGTAGTATCGAGGACAGGAGTGGCTACACCTTC. Together with reference TRBV19 and TRBJ1-2, the CDR3 gives the full variable domain: DGGITQSPKYLFRKEGQNVTLSCEQNLNHDAMYWYRQDPGQGLRLIYYSQIVNDFQKGDIAEGYSVSREKKESFPLTVTSAQKNPTAFYLCASSIEDRSGYTFGSGTRLTVV.

In its sample, this clone was seen a few times. Other DNA sequences of this sample code for an identical CDR3. J is TRBJ1-6 and V is TRBV9; D unclear. Trimming left V 0 bases short and J 6 bases short, with 10 bases between. The CDR3 is 15 residues long. Germline CDR1 SGDLS, CDR2 YYNGEE. The CDR3 DNA sequence: TGTGCCAGCAGCGTAGAAGGAGGGTTTAATTCACCCCTCCACTTT. It is translated as CASSVEGGFNSPLHF.

CDR3 protein: CASAHRDRGTTEAFF. The CDR3, as DNA: TGTGCCAGCGCCCACCGGGACAGGGGAACCACTGAAGCTTTCTTT. The chain is built from TRBV27 and TRBJ1-1, with 10 bases fitting TRBD1. Unmatched junction bases numbered 10, after V lost 8 bases and J lost 4 bases. In germline, CDR1 is MNHEY, CDR2 SMNVEV (reference sequence). This CDR3 spans 15 amino acids.

The CDR3 loop is CASSFSGIGNQPQHF. Here the CDR3 DNA reads TGTGCCAGCAGCTTCTCCGGGATCGGCAATCAGCCCCAGCATTTT. V is TRBV5-8 and J is TRBJ1-5; D is uncertain. This CDR3 has 15 residues. V lost 2 bases and J lost 2, with 11 bases in between. CDR1 SGHTS and CDR2 YDEGEE come from the germline V gene.

V gene TRBV18 combines with J gene TRBJ1-4; 9 positions match TRBD1. V dropped 5 bases and J dropped 8; count of bases not matched to a gene: 9. The CDR3 consists of 15 residues. Germline values: CDR1 KGHSH, CDR2 LQKENI. The CDR3 loop reads CASSVGQGNREKLFF. The CDR3 DNA sequence: TGTGCCAGCTCAGTCGGACAGGGGAACAGGGAAAAACTGTTTTTT.

The chain combines TRBV2 with TRBJ1-5, with 7 positions matching TRBD1. The CDR3 runs to 15 residues. Germline loops: CDR1 SNHLY, CDR2 FYNNEI. V was pared by 7 bases and J by 2 bases, with 8 bases of the junction left unmatched. The CDR3 region has the DNA TGTGCCAGCACCCTCCGACAGGGCGGCAATCAGCCCCAGCATTTT. Amino acid sequence: CASTLRQGGNQPQHF.

The chain carries TRBV27 and TRBJ1-1, with 8 bases aligning to TRBD1. The V gene's germline CDR1 is MNHEY and CDR2 SMNVEV (reference sequence). J was trimmed by 7 bases and V by 8 bases; bases with no gene match: 9. This CDR3 is 13 amino acids long. The CDR3 coding sequence is TGTGCCAGCGGGGGACAGGCCGACGTTGAAGCTTTCTTT. Residues: CASGGQADVEAFF.

The chain couples TRBV3-1 (or the pseudogene TRBV3-2) to TRBJ2-6; TRBD2 is a possible D gene (6 bases). CDR1 LGHDT and CDR2 YNNKEL come from the germline V gene (reference sequence). The CDR3 sequence is 18 residues long. V lost 1 base and J lost 0, with 13 bases in between. The CDR3 sequence is CASSQGNSGGSGANVLTF. The CDR3 nucleotides are TGTGCCAGCAGCCAAGGGAATAGCGGTGGCTCTGGGGCCAACGTCCTGACTTTC.

The V call is TRBV19, the J call TRBJ2-7; 12 bases are shared with TRBD2. Germline CDR1 reads LNHDA; CDR2 reads SQIVND (reference sequence). The V and J ends lost 5 bases and 5 bases, in that order; junction bases with no gene match: 7. The CDR3 has 15 amino acids. Written as DNA, the CDR3 is TGTGCCAGTAGTCCGGAACTAGCGGGGGGCCACGAGCAGTACTTC. Translating gives CASSPELAGGHEQYF.

This rearrangement joins TRBV12-3 or TRBV12-4 to TRBJ2-7, with no clear D. The CDR3 totals 12 residues. The germline V and J ends were trimmed by 5 bases and 4 bases, with 9 bases remaining between them. This chain's CDR3 is CASSPHGYEQYF. Here the CDR3 DNA reads TGTGCCAGCAGTCCCCACGGGTACGAGCAGTACTTC.

The chain is built from TRBV11-2 and TRBJ1-4; a weak D match, TRBD1 (5 bases). The V gene's germline CDR1 is SGHAT and CDR2 FQNNGV. Trimming left V 1 base short and J 8 bases short, with 14 bases between. This CDR3 is built from 15 residues. The CDR3 loop reads CASSLVRRVGEKLFF. The CDR3 DNA follows: TGTGCCAGCAGCTTAGTTCGCAGGGTGGGGGAAAAACTGTTTTTT. The full variable domain, rest sourced from reference TRBV11-2 and TRBJ1-4, is EAGVAQSPRYKIIEKRQSVAFWCNPISGHATLYWYQQILGQGPKLLIQFQNNGVVDDSQLPKDRFSAERLKGVDSTLKIQPAKLEDSAVYLCASSLVRRVGEKLFFGSGTQLSVL.

This chain uses TRBV7-9 with TRBJ2-7; 9 nucleotides line up with TRBD2. Germline V gene lookup returns CDR1 SEHNR and CDR2 FQNEAQ (reference sequence). This CDR3 is built from 15 residues. Trimming cost V 4 bases and J 3 bases; bases outside gene matches: 7. DNA for the CDR3: TGTGCCAGCAGCTATGTAGCGGGGGAGAACTACGAGCAGTACTTC. Translating it yields CASSYVAGENYEQYF.

The V gene is TRBV19, the J gene TRBJ1-2; D might be TRBD1 (5 bases). The CDR3 spans 13 residues. CDR1 and CDR2 from the germline V gene are LNHDA and SQIVND (reference sequence). V shed 7 bases and J shed 7 bases, with 16 bases lying between them. The CDR3 loop reads CASNQGHQGGYTF. Written as DNA, the CDR3 is TGTGCCAGTAATCAGGGCCACCAGGGTGGCTACACCTTC.

This clone has more than one count but fewer than ten. The V call is TRBV10-3, the J call TRBJ2-7; 13 nucleotides agree with TRBD2. The CDR3 spans 15 residues. V dropped 6 bases and J dropped 3; count of bases not matched to a gene: 5. Germline values: CDR1 ENHRY, CDR2 SYGVKD. The CDR3 coding sequence is TGTGCCATCAGAAGGACTAGCGGGGGTTACTACGAGCAGTACTTC. This encodes CAIRRTSGGYYEQYF.

This sequence joins TRBV9 and TRBJ1-4, with a possible D match to TRBD1 (5 bases). Germline CDR1 SGDLS, CDR2 YYNGEE. The CDR3 runs to 17 residues. V lost 0 bases, J lost 0 bases, and 12 bases lay in between. The CDR3 coding sequence is TGTGCCAGCAGCGTAGGCCAGACAGCTGCAACTAATGAAAAACTGTTTTTT. Translation gives CASSVGQTAATNEKLFF.

The CDR3 spells CASSSTGVDYTF. CDR3 nucleotide sequence: TGTGCCAGCAGTTCGACAGGCGTTGACTACACCTTC. The chain is built from TRBV12-3 or TRBV12-4 and TRBJ1-2, with D maybe TRBD1 (6 bases). The CDR3 covers 12 residues. Trimming took 4 bases from V and 10 from J, leaving 13 bases between them.

The J gene is TRBJ1-5, the V gene TRBV12-3 or TRBV12-4, with D possibly being TRBD1 (5 bases). The V end was cut by 8 bases, the J end by 4 bases, with 12 bases between. The CDR3 has 13 amino acids. The CDR3: CASADSLNQPQHF. CDR3 DNA sequence: TGTGCCAGCGCTGACAGCCTTAATCAGCCCCAGCATTTT.

This clone was observed a single time. The rearrangement joins TRBV24-1 to TRBJ2-1, with D unresolved. The CDR3 has 13 amino acids. V was clipped by 0 bases and J by 10 bases, with 9 bases between them. Germline V CDR1 and CDR2: KGHDR, SFDVKD. The CDR3 loop reads CATSDLFRREQFF. CDR3 DNA: TGTGCCACCAGTGATTTGTTTCGCCGGGAGCAGTTCTTC.

This chain connects TRBV19 to TRBJ1-1, with 7 bases that match TRBD1. V dropped 7 bases and J dropped 0; count of bases not matched to a gene: 2. Germline V gives CDR1 LNHDA, CDR2 SQIVND (reference sequence). CDR3 length: 13 residues. The CDR3 protein is CASKGQMNTEAFF. CDR3 coding DNA: TGTGCCAGTAAGGGACAGATGAACACTGAAGCTTTCTTT.

DNA for the CDR3: TGTGCCAGCAGCTCACCGGGACAGGGGACCGAGACCCAGTACTTC. Protein: CASSSPGQGTETQYF. The chain links TRBV6-5 to TRBJ2-5; 10 nucleotides line up with TRBD1. The CDR3 has 15 amino acids. CDR1 is MNHEY and CDR2 is SVGAGI in the germline V gene. The trim removed 6 bases at V and 5 bases at J, leaving 9 bases unmatched.